One sample yielded the 5 T cell receptor beta chains listed below, sequenced in a study of cytomegalovirus exposure and HLA in healthy donors. Vbeta (60) and Jbeta (13) primers were used in the PCR. Sequencing was performed with immunoSEQ multiplex PCR; in TCRdb, only in-frame clones are kept and a portion is missing. The profile shows about 240,000 clones, 70% to 90% of them singletons. The specimen was PBMCs. The source of these receptors is an older woman in good health and CMV-seropositive.

As regards this clone: At one end the junction does not follow the germline gene, possibly because of a read error. The rearrangement links TRBV7-9 to TRBJ2-2, with D possibly TRBD2 on 6 matching bases. Germline loops: CDR1 SEHNR, CDR2 FQNEAQ (reference sequence). There are 16 residues in the CDR3. Here the CDR3 DNA reads TGTGCCAGCAGCATAGCCGGGACTTCGAACACCGGGGAGCTGTTTTTT. It is translated as CASSIAGTSNTGELFF. The variable domain in full, with the rest retrieved from reference TRBV7-9 and TRBJ2-2, is DTGVSQNPRHKITKRGQNVTFRCDPISEHNRLYWYRQTLGQGPEFLTYFQNEAQLEKSRLLSDRFSAERPKGSFSTLEIQRTEQGDSAMYLCASSIAGTSNTGELFFGEGSRLTVL.

This rearrangement joins TRBV2 to TRBJ1-3; tentatively, D is TRBD1 (6 bases). Germline values: CDR1 SNHLY, CDR2 FYNNEI. This CDR3 region has 16 residues. V lost 3 bases and J lost 1, with 13 bases in between. This CDR3 is CASSDRGRGSGNTIYF. The CDR3 DNA is TGTGCCAGCAGTGACAGGGGCAGGGGTTCTGGAAACACCATATATTTT.

In DNA, the CDR3 is TGTGCCAGCACCCCTACAGGGGCGGGTGGCTACACCTTC. The encoded protein is CASTPTGAGGYTF. The chain uses TRBV6-5 and TRBJ1-2; 7 nucleotides agree with TRBD1. CDR1 and CDR2 from the germline V gene are MNHEY and SVGAGI. V trimming: 7 bases; J trimming: 7 bases; junction bases outside the gene matches: 9. This CDR3 contains 13 residues.

The chain is built from TRBV7-6 and TRBJ2-7; D perhaps matches TRBD2 (5 bases). Per germline, CDR1 SGHVS and CDR2 FNYEAQ. The V end was cut by 0 bases, the J end by 5 bases, with 11 bases between. The CDR3 consists of 14 residues. This CDR3 is CASSLAGEVNEQYF. CDR3 DNA sequence: TGTGCCAGCAGCTTAGCGGGAGAAGTAAACGAGCAGTACTTC.

The chain joins TRBV15 to TRBJ2-2; no reliable D call. The CDR3 is 14 amino acids. Per germline, CDR1 LNHNV and CDR2 YYDKDF (reference sequence). V was trimmed by 5 bases and J by 1 base, leaving 8 bases between them. Written as DNA, the CDR3 is TGTGCCACCAGCCCGGGTATGAACACCGGGGAGCTGTTTTTT. This sequence encodes CATSPGMNTGELFF.